The text below deals with one T cell receptor (beta chain). The junction does not match germline at one end; this may be a read error. Per the authors' pipeline: Reference gene primers were amplified, and this amplification served to estimate nucleated cell counts. The repertoire was sequenced with immunoSEQ multiplex PCR; TCRdb's copy has only in-frame clones and lacks some. V, J and clone size are those of that table, while D and trimming were read from the DNA. The table lists 15,000 to 20,000 clones, 85% to 95% of them singletons. In germline, CDR1 is SGDLS, CDR2 YYNGEE. This CDR3 comprises 14 residues. The data were taken from a study of blood T cell repertoires in COVID-19. Study as a whole: Collection of acute and convalescent COVID-19 samples took place in the United States, Italy and Spain. T cells, B-cell-depleted T cells, or PBMCs provided the cDNA or gDNA that served as material.

Source material: peripheral blood. The sequence derives from a human donor in a cohort sampled during active COVID-19. The J gene is TRBJ1-2, the V gene TRBV9; D remains ambiguous. Here the CDR3 reads CASSVGPANYGYTF. The CDR3 bases are TGTGCCAGCAGTGTAGGGCCAGCTAACTATGGCTACACCTTC.